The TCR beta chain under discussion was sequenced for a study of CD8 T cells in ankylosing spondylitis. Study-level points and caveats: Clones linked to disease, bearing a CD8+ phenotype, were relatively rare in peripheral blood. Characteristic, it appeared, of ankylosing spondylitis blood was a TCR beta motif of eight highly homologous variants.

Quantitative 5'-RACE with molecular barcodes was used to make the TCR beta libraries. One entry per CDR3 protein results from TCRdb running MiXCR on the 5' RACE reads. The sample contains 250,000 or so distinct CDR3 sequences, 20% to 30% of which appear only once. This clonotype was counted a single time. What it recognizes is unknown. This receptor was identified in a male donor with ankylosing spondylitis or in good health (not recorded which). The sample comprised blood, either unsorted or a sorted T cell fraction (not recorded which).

CDR3 coding DNA: TGTGCCAGCAGCTTAGGGAGCGACAATGAGCAGTTCTTC. This codes for CASSLGSDNEQFF. The rearrangement links TRBV7-2 to TRBJ2-1; no clear D gene. V lost 1 base and J lost 5, with 6 bases in between. The germline V gene has CDR1 SGHTA and CDR2 FQGNSA. CDR3 length: 13 amino acids.